The rows below give T cell receptor beta chains drawn from one sample of a study of CD8 T cells in Susac syndrome. TCRdb reanalysed the immunoSEQ multiplex PCR reads using MiXCR and keeps one entry per CDR3 protein. The profile covers 140,000 to 150,000 distinct CDR3 sequences, with around 96% appearing a single time and over 0.1% taken by the ten largest. Specimen: CD4+ T cells from PBMCs. These receptors were collected from a human donor with multiple sclerosis. Each CDR3 is given with its conserved first and last residue. The D gene is left open where the match is weak. A row's size may be missing; if present it is once, few, many or a size class.

d_call j_call v_call clone_size cdr3_length cdr3_aa cdr3_nt
TRBD1 TRBJ1-2 TRBV29-1 NA 14 CSVDWTGGNYGYTF TGCAGCGTTGATTGGACAGGGGGCAACTATGGCTACACCTTC
TRBD2 TRBJ2-7 TRBV13 NA 13 CASSATSGGNQYF TGTGCCAGCAGCGCGACTAGCGGGGGAAATCAGTACTTC
TRBD2 TRBJ2-1 TRBV24-1 NA 20 CATSDPRTSGGLSSYNEQFF TGTGCCACCAGTGATCCACGGACTAGCGGGGGGCTCAGCTCCTACAATGAGCAGTTCTTC
TRBD1 TRBJ1-1 TRBV27 NA 16 CASSRYAGTGRTEAFF TGTGCCAGCAGTCGATATGCCGGGACAGGACGCACTGAAGCTTTCTTT
NA TRBJ2-2 TRBV5-6 NA 16 CASSFIGTANTGELFF TGTGCCAGCAGCTTCATCGGGACGGCGAACACCGGGGAGCTGTTTTTT
NA TRBJ2-6 TRBV7-9 NA 15 CASSLKGTGANVLTF TGTGCCAGCAGCTTAAAGGGGACTGGGGCCAACGTCCTGACTTTC
TRBD1 TRBJ1-1 TRBV10-3 NA 13 CAIRLGQGAAAFF TGTGCCATCAGGCTGGGACAGGGGGCAGCGGCTTTCTTT
NA TRBJ1-1 TRBV18 NA 16 CASSSVRTSMNTEAFF TGTGCCAGCTCGTCGGTCAGGACAAGCATGAACACTGAAGCTTTCTTT
NA TRBJ2-6 TRBV2 once 15 CASKTALSGANVLTF TGTGCCAGCAAAACTGCTCTCTCTGGGGCCAACGTCCTGACTTTC
TRBD2 TRBJ2-3 TRBV24-1 NA 15 CATSDQAGRTDTQYF TGTGCCACCAGTGACCAAGCGGGAAGGACAGATACGCAGTATTTT
NA TRBJ2-6 TRBV29-1 once 15 CSARLDSSGANVLTF TGCAGCGCCAGACTAGATTCCTCTGGGGCCAACGTCCTGACTTTC
NA TRBJ2-5 TRBV20-1 NA 16 CSAREVGGAIQETQYF TGCAGTGCCCGAGAGGTCGGCGGAGCTATCCAAGAGACCCAGTACTTC
NA TRBJ2-1 TRBV2 NA 15 CASSESPNSYNEQFF TGTGCCAGCAGTGAATCGCCTAACTCCTACAATGAGCAGTTCTTC
TRBD2 TRBJ2-1 TRBV7-3 once 18 CASSPGLLPGLAVNEQFF TGTGCCAGCAGCCCCGGCCTTCTCCCGGGACTAGCGGTCAATGAGCAGTTCTTC
TRBD1 TRBJ2-2 TRBV7-2 NA 16 CASSQTGGGNTGELFF TGTGCCAGCAGCCAGACAGGGGGCGGCAACACCGGGGAGCTGTTTTTT
NA TRBJ2-7 TRBV20-1 NA 13 CSAESGRSYEQYF TGCAGTGCTGAGAGCGGGCGGTCCTACGAGCAGTACTTC
TRBD1 TRBJ1-6 TRBV7-3 NA 14 CASSTGTGLSPLHF TGTGCCAGCAGCACCGGGACAGGGTTGTCACCCCTCCACTTT
NA TRBJ2-6 TRBV12-3/TRBV12-4 NA 13 CASSFPGANVLTF TGTGCCAGCAGTTTCCCTGGGGCCAACGTCCTGACTTTC
TRBD1 TRBJ2-7 TRBV6-6 once 14 CASSGTAFPYEQYF TGTGCCAGCAGCGGGACAGCCTTCCCCTACGAGCAGTACTTC
TRBD1 TRBJ1-5 TRBV6-5 NA 13 CASKGAGNQPQHF TGTGCCAGCAAGGGGGCGGGCAATCAGCCCCAGCATTTT
TRBD1 TRBJ1-1 TRBV29-1 NA 14 CSVGQGASNTEAFF TGCAGCGTTGGACAGGGGGCTAGTAACACTGAAGCTTTCTTT
TRBD1 TRBJ1-4 TRBV3-1 NA 13 CASSPGGFEKLFF TGTGCCAGCAGCCCAGGGGGCTTTGAAAAACTGTTTTTT
TRBD1 TRBJ2-7 TRBV5-1 NA 16 CASSLGTGAVSYEQYF TGCGCCAGCAGCTTGGGAACAGGGGCGGTCTCCTACGAGCAGTACTTC
NA TRBJ1-1 TRBV28 NA 13 CATRKTGNTEAFF TGTGCCACCAGAAAGACAGGGAACACTGAAGCTTTCTTT
NA TRBJ2-7 TRBV25-1 NA 12 CASSELLGEQYF TGTGCCAGCAGTGAATTGCTCGGCGAGCAGTACTTC
NA TRBJ2-3 TRBV20-1 NA 13 CSARGRQYHTQYF TGCAGTGCTAGAGGTCGACAGTACCATACGCAGTATTTT
NA TRBJ1-5 TRBV12-3/TRBV12-4 NA 13 CASSLRSNQPQHF TGTGCCAGCAGTTTACGTAGCAATCAGCCCCAGCATTTT
NA TRBJ1-1 TRBV18 NA 16 CASSPFGTSSNTEAFF TGTGCCAGCTCACCATTCGGGACATCCTCTAACACTGAAGCTTTCTTT
NA TRBJ1-2 TRBV29-1 NA 11 CSVEEVGGYTF TGCAGCGTTGAAGAAGTAGGTGGCTACACCTTC
TRBD1 TRBJ2-7 TRBV5-1 NA 17 CASSLGHRRTGTDEQYF TGCGCCAGCAGCTTGGGGCATCGAAGGACAGGAACCGACGAGCAGTACTTC
TRBD1 TRBJ1-1 TRBV10-3 NA 14 CAISQGASNTEAFF TGTGCCATCTCTCAGGGGGCATCGAACACTGAAGCTTTCTTT
NA TRBJ2-7 TRBV20-1 NA 11 CSARGRYEQYF TGCAGTGCTAGAGGCAGGTACGAGCAGTACTTC
NA TRBJ2-5 TRBV29-1 NA 13 CSVEVIVGETQYF TGCAGCGTTGAAGTGATAGTAGGGGAGACCCAGTACTTC
NA TRBJ2-3 TRBV29-1 NA 14 CSVGGILRTDTQYF TGCAGCGTTGGGGGGATTTTAAGGACGGATACGCAGTATTTT
TRBD2 TRBJ2-7 TRBV19 NA 15 CASSIPGLGPYEQYF TGTGCCAGTAGTATTCCGGGACTAGGGCCCTACGAGCAGTACTTC
TRBD1 TRBJ1-2 TRBV19 NA 15 CASSGTGQGNYGYTF TGTGCCAGTAGTGGAACGGGACAGGGGAACTATGGCTACACCTTC
NA TRBJ2-5 TRBV2 NA 11 CASSLRQDGNF TGTGCCAGCAGCCTCCGACAGGACGGAAACTTC
NA TRBJ1-4 TRBV15 NA 12 CATRREGEKLFF TGTGCCACCCGTAGGGAGGGGGAAAAACTGTTTTTT
TRBD2 TRBJ2-1 TRBV4-1 NA 14 CASSAGLVRNEQFF TGCGCCAGCAGCGCCGGACTAGTAAGGAATGAGCAGTTCTTC
NA TRBJ2-7 TRBV20-1 NA 13 CSARDVVSYEQYF TGCAGTGCTAGAGATGTGGTCTCCTACGAGCAGTACTTC
NA TRBJ2-2 TRBV9 once 15 CASSVGTEDTGELFF TGTGCCAGCAGCGTAGGGACAGAGGACACCGGGGAGCTGTTTTTT
NA TRBJ1-2 TRBV20-1 NA 15 CSAKGQVHSSYGYTF TGCAGTGCTAAAGGGCAGGTCCACTCGTCCTATGGCTACACCTTC
TRBD1 TRBJ2-3 TRBV3-1 NA 13 CASSQVGTGGLIF TGTGCCAGCAGCCAAGTTGGGACAGGGGGCCTCATTTTT
NA TRBJ2-7 TRBV20-1 NA 13 CSAPARASYEQYF TGCAGTGCTCCCGCTAGGGCATCCTACGAGCAGTACTTC
NA TRBJ2-7 TRBV20-1 once 15 CSARVRGRTFYEQYF TGCAGTGCTAGAGTTCGGGGGAGGACTTTCTACGAGCAGTACTTC
NA TRBJ1-5 TRBV28 NA 15 CASSLEGGSNQPQHF TGTGCCAGCAGTTTAGAGGGAGGAAGCAATCAGCCCCAGCATTTT
NA TRBJ2-3 TRBV20-1 NA 15 CSASGRARGTDTQYF TGCAGTGCCTCAGGTAGAGCGCGGGGCACAGATACGCAGTATTTT
NA TRBJ2-4 TRBV5-1 NA 16 CASSLWVGGDKNIQYF TGCGCCAGCAGCTTGTGGGTCGGGGGAGACAAAAACATTCAGTACTTC
NA TRBJ1-1 TRBV20-1 NA 12 CSAPDRTREAFF TGCAGTGCTCCTGACAGGACCCGTGAAGCTTTCTTT
NA TRBJ2-3 TRBV20-1 NA 13 CSARDGPQDTQYF TGCAGTGCTAGAGACGGGCCCCAAGATACGCAGTATTTT
TRBD2 TRBJ2-1 TRBV20-1 once 15 CSARDPSGGVHEQFF TGCAGTGCTAGAGATCCTAGCGGAGGGGTCCATGAGCAGTTCTTC
NA TRBJ2-1 TRBV20-1 once 16 CSARVPAATSYNEQFF TGCAGTGCTAGAGTGCCAGCAGCTACTTCCTACAATGAGCAGTTCTTC
NA TRBJ2-7 TRBV3-1 NA 13 CASSREIRYEQYF TGTGCCAGCAGCAGGGAAATTCGCTACGAGCAGTACTTC
TRBD1 TRBJ2-7 TRBV30 NA 14 CAWSTMDRGYEQYF TGTGCCTGGAGTACCATGGACAGGGGCTACGAGCAGTACTTC